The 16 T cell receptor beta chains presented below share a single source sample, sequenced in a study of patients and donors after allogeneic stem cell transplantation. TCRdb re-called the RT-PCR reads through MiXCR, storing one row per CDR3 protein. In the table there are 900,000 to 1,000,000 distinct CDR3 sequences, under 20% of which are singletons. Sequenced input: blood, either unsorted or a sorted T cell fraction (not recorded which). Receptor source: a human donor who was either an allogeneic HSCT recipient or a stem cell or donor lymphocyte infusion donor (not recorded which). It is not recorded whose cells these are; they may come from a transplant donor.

The CDR3 DNA is TGTGCCAGCAGCGTATATTGGGGGGGTACCGGGGAGCTGTTTTTT. Its protein is CASSVYWGGTGELFF. V and J are TRBV9 and TRBJ2-2, with 7 bases matching TRBD2. This CDR3 is 15 amino acids long. The J segment lost 5 bases and the V segment lost 1 base, leaving 5 bases of the junction unmatched. Germline CDR1 is SGDLS and CDR2 is YYNGEE.

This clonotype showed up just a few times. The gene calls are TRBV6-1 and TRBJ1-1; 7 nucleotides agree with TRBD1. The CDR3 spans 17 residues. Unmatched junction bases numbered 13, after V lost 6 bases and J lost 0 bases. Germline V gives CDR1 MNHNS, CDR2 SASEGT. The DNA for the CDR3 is TGTGCCAGCAGCAGACAGGGTTCGATGGGCCTGAACACTGAAGCTTTCTTT. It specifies CASSRQGSMGLNTEAFF.

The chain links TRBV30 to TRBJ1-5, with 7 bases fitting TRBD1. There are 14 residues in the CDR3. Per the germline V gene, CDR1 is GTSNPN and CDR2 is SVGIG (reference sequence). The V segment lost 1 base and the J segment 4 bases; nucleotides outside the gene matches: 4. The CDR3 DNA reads TGTGCCTGGAGTGAGGGACAGAGAAATCAGCCCCAGCATTTT. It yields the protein CAWSEGQRNQPQHF. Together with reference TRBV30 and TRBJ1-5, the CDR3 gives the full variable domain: SQTIHQWPATLVQPVGSPLSLECTVEGTSNPNLYWYRQAAGRGLQLLFYSVGIGQISSEVPQNLSASRPQDRQFILSSKKLLLSDSGFYLCAWSEGQRNQPQHFGDGTRLSIL.

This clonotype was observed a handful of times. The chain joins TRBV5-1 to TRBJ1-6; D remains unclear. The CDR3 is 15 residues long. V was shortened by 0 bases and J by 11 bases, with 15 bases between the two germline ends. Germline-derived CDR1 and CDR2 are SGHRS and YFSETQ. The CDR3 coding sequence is TGCGCCAGCAGCTTGGAGGACCCGGAGAGGGCACCCCTCCACTTT. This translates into CASSLEDPERAPLHF.

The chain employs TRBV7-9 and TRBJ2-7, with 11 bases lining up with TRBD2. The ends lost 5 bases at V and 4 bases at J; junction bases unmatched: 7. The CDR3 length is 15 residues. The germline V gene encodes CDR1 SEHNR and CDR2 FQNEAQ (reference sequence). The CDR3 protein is CASSDRLAGRYEQYF. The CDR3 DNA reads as TGTGCCAGCAGCGATAGACTAGCGGGAAGGTACGAGCAGTACTTC.

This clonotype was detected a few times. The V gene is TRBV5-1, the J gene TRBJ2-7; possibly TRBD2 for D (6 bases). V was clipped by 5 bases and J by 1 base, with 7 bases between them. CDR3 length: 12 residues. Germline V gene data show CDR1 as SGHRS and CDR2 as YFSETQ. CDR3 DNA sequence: TGCGCCAGCAGGGCGGGGTCCTACGAGCAGTACTTC. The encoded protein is CASRAGSYEQYF.

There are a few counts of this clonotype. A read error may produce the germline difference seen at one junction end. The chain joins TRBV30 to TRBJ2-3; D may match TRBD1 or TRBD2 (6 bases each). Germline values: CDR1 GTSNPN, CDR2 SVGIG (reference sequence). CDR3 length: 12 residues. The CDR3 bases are TGTGCCTGGGAGGGGGGCACGGATACGCAGTATTTT. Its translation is CAWEGGTDTQYF.

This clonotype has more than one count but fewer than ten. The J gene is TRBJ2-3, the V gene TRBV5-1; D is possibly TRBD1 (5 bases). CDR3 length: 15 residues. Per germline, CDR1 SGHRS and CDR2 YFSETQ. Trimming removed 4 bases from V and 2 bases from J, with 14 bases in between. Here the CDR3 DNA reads TGCGCCAGCAGCCCGTTAACAGGAGTCACAGATACGCAGTATTTT. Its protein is CASSPLTGVTDTQYF.

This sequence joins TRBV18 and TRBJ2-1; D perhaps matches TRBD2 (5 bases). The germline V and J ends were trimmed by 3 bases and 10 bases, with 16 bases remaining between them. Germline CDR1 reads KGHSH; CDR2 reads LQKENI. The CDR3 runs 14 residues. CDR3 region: CASSPRRFGTEQFF. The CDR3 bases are TGTGCCAGCTCACCTCGGAGGTTCGGAACCGAGCAGTTCTTC.

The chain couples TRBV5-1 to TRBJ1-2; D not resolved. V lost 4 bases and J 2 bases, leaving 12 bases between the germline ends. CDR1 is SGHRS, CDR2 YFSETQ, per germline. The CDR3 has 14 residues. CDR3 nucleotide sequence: TGCGCCAGCAGCCCGGCGGCGCAGAACTATGGCTACACCTTC. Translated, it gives CASSPAAQNYGYTF. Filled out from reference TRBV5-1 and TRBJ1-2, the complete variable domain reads KAGVTQTPRYLIKTRGQQVTLSCSPISGHRSVSWYQQTPGQGLQFLFEYFSETQRNKGNFPGRFSGRQFSNSRSEMNVSTLELGDSALYLCASSPAAQNYGYTFGSGTRLTVV.

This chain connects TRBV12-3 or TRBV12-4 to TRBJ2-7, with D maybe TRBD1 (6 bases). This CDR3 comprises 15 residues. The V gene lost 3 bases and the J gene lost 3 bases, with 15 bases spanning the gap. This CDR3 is CASSLGQGFLYEQYF. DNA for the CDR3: TGTGCCAGCAGTTTGGGCCAGGGGTTCCTCTACGAGCAGTACTTC.

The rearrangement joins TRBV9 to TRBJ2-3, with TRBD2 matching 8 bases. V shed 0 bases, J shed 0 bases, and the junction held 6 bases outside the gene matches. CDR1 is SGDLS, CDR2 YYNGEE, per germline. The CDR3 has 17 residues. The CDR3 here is CASSVGRTSRSTDTQYF. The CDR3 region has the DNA TGTGCCAGCAGCGTAGGCCGGACTAGCCGGAGCACAGATACGCAGTATTTT.

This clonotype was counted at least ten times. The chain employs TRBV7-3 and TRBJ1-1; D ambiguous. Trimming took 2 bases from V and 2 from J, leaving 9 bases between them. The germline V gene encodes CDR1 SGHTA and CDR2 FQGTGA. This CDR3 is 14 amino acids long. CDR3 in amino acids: CASSLSTLNTEAFF. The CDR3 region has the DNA TGTGCCAGCAGCTTATCGACGCTTAACACTGAAGCTTTCTTT.

In DNA, the CDR3 is TGCAGTGCCCGCGGACTAGCGGGAGACGAGCAGTACTTC. Translated: CSARGLAGDEQYF. The chain links TRBV20-1 to TRBJ2-7, with TRBD2 identical over 13 bases. Germline V lookup: CDR1 DFQATT, CDR2 SNEGSKA (reference sequence). The V gene end was trimmed by 6 bases and the J gene end by 5 bases; junction bases not matched to a gene: 4. This CDR3 has 13 residues.

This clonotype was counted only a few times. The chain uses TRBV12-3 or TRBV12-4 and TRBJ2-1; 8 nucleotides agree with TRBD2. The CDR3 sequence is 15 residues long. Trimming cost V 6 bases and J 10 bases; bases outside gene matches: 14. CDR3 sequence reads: CASSLPGVAGNEQFF. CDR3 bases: TGTGCCAGCAGCTTGCCGGGGGTAGCGGGAAACGAGCAGTTCTTC.

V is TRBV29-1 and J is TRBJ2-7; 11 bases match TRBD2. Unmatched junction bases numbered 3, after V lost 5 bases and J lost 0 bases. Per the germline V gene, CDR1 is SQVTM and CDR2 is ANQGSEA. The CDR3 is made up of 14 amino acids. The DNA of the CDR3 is TGCAGCGTTAGGGGACTAGCGGACTCCTACGAGCAGTACTTC. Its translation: CSVRGLADSYEQYF.